One and the same sample provided the 19 T cell receptor beta chains below, sequenced in a study of T cells expressing NK-cell markers. TCRdb re-called the 5' RACE reads, yielding one record per CDR3 amino acid sequence without DNA. The table gives 500,000 to 700,000 distinct CDR3 sequences; the top ten clones make up 3% to 4.5% of it. The source material was blood T cells: a sorted CD56 or NKG2C T cell subset, CD4+ or CD8+ T cells, or bulk PBMC T cells (not recorded which). These receptors all stem from a man between 18 and 29 years old in good health.

The chain joins TRBV5-1 to TRBJ2-7; TCRdb names TRBD2, which stays unverified in the absence of DNA. Germline values: CDR1 SGHRS, CDR2 YFSETQ. The CDR3 loop spans 16 amino acids. The CDR3 here is CASSLEGTSFYYEQYF.

This chain uses TRBV20-1 with TRBJ2-3. Germline V gene sequence: CDR1 DFQATT, CDR2 SNEGSKA (reference sequence). The CDR3 is 14 residues long. CDR3 in amino acids: CSARHSTSTDTQYF.

The chain combines TRBV29-1 with TRBJ2-5; TCRdb's D gene call, TRBD2, goes unchecked for lack of DNA. This CDR3 spans 14 amino acids. Germline CDR1 reads SQVTM; CDR2 reads ANQGSEA. The CDR3 sequence is CSVNLRQALGAQYF.

The rearrangement links TRBV24-1 to TRBJ2-2; TCRdb returns TRBD1, unconfirmable since there is no DNA. CDR1 is KGHDR, CDR2 SFDVKD, per germline. There are 14 residues in the CDR3. The CDR3 sequence: CATSDSGQAGELFF.

The chain employs TRBV29-1 and TRBJ2-3; the D call from TCRdb, TRBD2, cannot be confirmed without DNA. CDR3 length: 12 amino acids. Germline CDR1 is SQVTM and CDR2 is ANQGSEA. The CDR3 protein is CSVGSGSDTQYF.

V usage is TRBV18 and J usage is TRBJ2-3; TCRdb designates TRBD1, a call that cannot be tested without DNA. The CDR3 extends over 15 amino acids. From germline, CDR1 is KGHSH and CDR2 LQKENI. CDR3 amino acids: CASSTGPAIQGTQYF.

This sequence joins TRBV7-6 and TRBJ2-2. CDR1 SGHVS and CDR2 FNYEAQ come from the germline V gene. This CDR3 has 15 residues. The CDR3 region is CASSGSGRNTGELFF.

The rearrangement joins TRBV29-1 to TRBJ2-7; TCRdb's D call, TRBD1, is unchecked because there is no DNA. The CDR3 extends over 13 amino acids. Germline V gene lookup returns CDR1 SQVTM and CDR2 ANQGSEA. CDR3 sequence reads: CSVGGPRIYEQYF.

The chain joins TRBV7-2 to TRBJ2-7. CDR1 and CDR2 from the germline V gene are SGHTA and FQGNSA. The CDR3 has 13 residues. CDR3 residues: CASSLLTPYEQYF.

The rearrangement uses TRBV6-2 or TRBV6-3 and TRBJ2-5. Germline CDR1 reads MNHEY; CDR2 reads SVGEGT. CDR3 length: 17 amino acids. The CDR3 loop reads CASSYRRGTRSQETQYF.

This chain links TRBV11-1 with TRBJ1-2; TCRdb selects TRBD1, and the lack of DNA leaves this call unchecked. Germline assignment: CDR1 SGHAT and CDR2 FQDESV (reference sequence). This CDR3 has 17 residues. This CDR3 reads CASSLGGITLLREGYTF.

The rearrangement joins TRBV5-5 to TRBJ2-4. CDR1 SGHKS and CDR2 YYEKEE come from the germline V gene (reference sequence). The CDR3 is 13 residues long. CDR3 region: CASSLEPEQIQYF.

V gene TRBV5-1 combines with J gene TRBJ2-1; lacking DNA, the TRBD1 call made by TCRdb goes unchecked. The CDR3 totals 12 residues. Germline V lookup: CDR1 SGHRS, CDR2 YFSETQ. The CDR3: CASSLGDRVLFF.

The chain couples TRBV20-1 to TRBJ2-7. The CDR3 extends over 14 amino acids. Germline assignment: CDR1 DFQATT and CDR2 SNEGSKA (reference sequence). CDR3 sequence: CSAMRRRESHEQYF.

The chain joins TRBV28 to TRBJ2-5; TCRdb picks TRBD1, but there is no DNA to check that call. The CDR3 spans 15 residues. Germline values: CDR1 MDHEN, CDR2 SYDVKM. This CDR3 is CASSLPTGTGETQYF.

The V and J genes are TRBV27 and TRBJ2-1; TCRdb proposes TRBD1, but this gene call is untestable without DNA. CDR1 MNHEY and CDR2 SMNVEV come from the germline V gene (reference sequence). This CDR3 has 16 amino acids. The CDR3 reads CASSSGGGSFYNEQFF.

V usage is TRBV5-5 and J usage is TRBJ1-2. The CDR3 is 14 residues long. Per germline, CDR1 SGHKS and CDR2 YYEKEE (reference sequence). CDR3 in amino acids: CASSWESIPYGYTF.

This chain joins TRBV5-1 and TRBJ2-4; TCRdb proposes TRBD2, but this gene call is untestable without DNA. The CDR3 is 19 amino acids. Per the germline V gene, CDR1 is SGHRS and CDR2 is YFSETQ. CDR3 sequence reads: CASSSGLAGGGVGQNIQYF.

CDR3 amino acids: CASSQKGPSGRRIYEQYF. The chain joins TRBV4-3 to TRBJ2-7; as DNA is missing, the TRBD2 call by TCRdb cannot be tested. This CDR3 has 18 amino acids. CDR1 is LGHNA and CDR2 is YSLEER in the germline V gene.